The 17 T cell receptor beta chains below come from one sample, sequenced in a study of response to subunit inactivated influenza vaccine. MiXCR was run by TCRdb on the RT-PCR reads, yielding one entry per CDR3 protein. The data contain under 850,000 distinct CDR3 sequences, approximately 17% of them singletons. This specimen was PBMCs from blood, taken around 5 days after vaccination. The receptor source for this set is a man aged 50 to 60 who received an inactivated influenza vaccine.

Many counts were recorded for this clonotype. This CDR3 reads CASIDRGGQPQHF. CDR3 in DNA: TGTGCCAGCATCGACAGGGGTGGTCAGCCCCAGCATTTT. V usage is TRBV6-1 and J usage is TRBJ1-5, with 8 bases lining up with TRBD1. The CDR3 is 13 residues long. Germline V gene sequence: CDR1 MNHNS, CDR2 SASEGT. Trimming took 7 bases from V and 6 from J; bases not matched to a gene: 5.

The gene calls are TRBV10-3 and TRBJ2-1; the match to TRBD2 covers 7 bases. Germline lookup yields CDR1 ENHRY and CDR2 SYGVKD. The CDR3 loop spans 15 amino acids. The V gene end was trimmed by 8 bases and the J gene end by 7 bases; junction bases not matched to a gene: 14. The chain's CDR3 is CAIRGSGGPENEQFF. CDR3 in DNA: TGTGCCATCCGAGGTTCGGGAGGCCCCGAAAATGAGCAGTTCTTC.

This clonotype was counted only a few times. The gene calls are TRBV5-6 and TRBJ2-5; TRBD2 aligns across 8 bases. V shed 4 bases and J 7 bases; nucleotides not matched to a gene: 21. CDR3 size: 18 residues. The germline CDR1 and CDR2 sequences are SGHDT and YYEEEE. This chain's CDR3 is CASSPRHSGDIWFGTQYF. In DNA, the CDR3 is TGTGCCAGCAGCCCGCGTCATAGCGGGGACATATGGTTCGGGACCCAGTACTTC. Drawing the rest from reference TRBV5-6 and TRBJ2-5, the complete variable domain is DAGVTQSPTHLIKTRGQQVTLRCSPKSGHDTVSWYQQALGQGPQFIFQYYEEEERQRGNFPDRFSGHQFPNYSSELNVNALLLGDSALYLCASSPRHSGDIWFGTQYFGPGTRLLVL.

The rearrangement uses TRBV5-1 and TRBJ2-1, with D perhaps being TRBD1 or TRBD2 (6 bases each). The tail of the sequence fits TRBJ2-7 better, so the J call may be wrong. This CDR3 spans 14 amino acids. Germline CDR1 SGHRS, CDR2 YFSETQ. CDR3 protein: CASSWTGASDEQYF. The CDR3 region has the DNA TGCGCCAGCAGCTGGACGGGGGCGAGCGATGAGCAGTACTTC.

The chain employs TRBV12-3 or TRBV12-4 and TRBJ1-2, with a weak D call TRBD1 (5 bases). Between the trimmed V and J ends, which lost 7 bases and 8 bases, there was a span of 14 bases. This CDR3 comprises 12 residues. The CDR3 nucleotides read TGTGCCAGCACTATCGGGGACTGGGGCTACACCTTC. Its translation: CASTIGDWGYTF.

The chain recombines TRBV10-3 with TRBJ2-7, with 7 positions matching TRBD1. In germline, CDR1 is ENHRY, CDR2 SYGVKD. J was trimmed by 0 bases and V by 5 bases; bases with no gene match: 4. The CDR3 loop spans 14 amino acids. CDR3 region: CAISPRDSSYEQYF. CDR3 in DNA: TGTGCCATCAGTCCCCGGGACAGCTCCTACGAGCAGTACTTC.

This chain links TRBV29-1 with TRBJ2-5, with D perhaps given as TRBD1 or TRBD2 (6 bases each). The CDR3 totals 14 residues. Germline V gene sequence: CDR1 SQVTM, CDR2 ANQGSEA. The CDR3 region has the DNA TGCAGTGCGGCGAAGGGGGGACGGAAAGAGACCCAGTACTTC. Protein: CSAAKGGRKETQYF.

The chain couples TRBV28 to TRBJ1-5; no definite D call. The ends were cut back, 6 bases at V and 7 bases at J, with 16 bases in the middle. The CDR3 covers 14 residues. Looked up from germline, CDR1 is MDHEN and CDR2 is SYDVKM. The CDR3 loop reads CASSPPRTKQPQHF. Here the CDR3 DNA reads TGTGCCAGCAGCCCACCTAGGACTAAGCAGCCCCAGCATTTT.

The chain recombines TRBV14 with TRBJ2-3; 7 nucleotides agree with TRBD1. The V segment lost 4 bases and the J segment 2 bases; nucleotides outside the gene matches: 6. The CDR3 sequence is 15 residues long. CDR1 is SGHDN, CDR2 FVKESK, per germline. The DNA of the CDR3 is TGTGCCAGCAGCCCTCGGACAGGACTCACAGATACGCAGTATTTT. Encoded protein: CASSPRTGLTDTQYF.

V gene TRBV4-2 combines with J gene TRBJ2-3; D is possibly TRBD2 (6 bases). Germline CDR1 reads LGHNA; CDR2 reads YNFKEQ. The CDR3 runs to 16 residues. Trimming cost V 0 bases and J 2 bases, with 12 bases left between them. CDR3 coding DNA: TGTGCCAGCAGCCAAGATGTGACGCGGGACACAGATACGCAGTATTTT. This sequence encodes CASSQDVTRDTDTQYF.

J is TRBJ2-1 and V is TRBV20-1; D perhaps matches TRBD2 (6 bases). The CDR3 sequence is 13 residues long. Trimming cost V 3 bases and J 6 bases, with 12 bases left between them. Germline-derived CDR1 and CDR2 are DFQATT and SNEGSKA (reference sequence). This chain's CDR3 is CSASPGRSNEQFF. CDR3 DNA: TGCAGTGCTAGCCCCGGGAGAAGCAATGAGCAGTTCTTC.

There are a few counts of this clonotype. This chain connects TRBV18 to TRBJ1-2, with D possibly TRBD1 on 5 matching bases. Germline lookup yields CDR1 KGHSH and CDR2 LQKENI. The CDR3 has 13 amino acids. Deletions cut 2 bases from V and 8 bases from J, with 12 bases between. CDR3 in amino acids: CASSPTAGRGYTF. CDR3 bases: TGTGCCAGCTCACCAACGGCAGGGAGAGGCTACACCTTC.

This clonotype was seen a few times. The chain uses TRBV20-1 and TRBJ1-3; 8 bases agree with TRBD1. CDR1 is DFQATT, CDR2 SNEGSKA, per germline (reference sequence). The CDR3 has 15 residues. The trim removed 4 bases at V and 0 bases at J, leaving 5 bases unmatched. The CDR3 nucleotides read TGCAGTGCTACCTCGGACAGGGCCTCTGGAAACACCATATATTTT. Protein sequence: CSATSDRASGNTIYF.

This clonotype was counted a few times. The chain joins TRBV29-1 to TRBJ2-1, with 8 bases matching TRBD2. The CDR3 is made up of 15 amino acids. The germline gives CDR1 SQVTM, CDR2 ANQGSEA. V lost 0 bases to trimming and J lost 8 bases; unmatched junction nucleotides: 9. In nucleotides, the CDR3 is TGCAGCGTTGAAGACGGAACCAGCGGGAGCCATGAGCAGTTCTTC. It specifies CSVEDGTSGSHEQFF.

In its sample, this clonotype was seen a few times. The chain has TRBV5-1 and TRBJ2-1; 9 bases map to TRBD2. The germline V gene encodes CDR1 SGHRS and CDR2 YFSETQ. V was pared by 1 base and J by 0 bases, with 17 bases of the junction left unmatched. The CDR3 runs 21 residues. CDR3 bases: TGCGCCAGCAGCTTGCTCAGACTAGCGGTCGACCGATTTAGCTCCTACAATGAGCAGTTCTTC. Translated: CASSLLRLAVDRFSSYNEQFF.

This chain links TRBV5-1 with TRBJ1-2; D uncertain. Germline-derived CDR1 and CDR2 are SGHRS and YFSETQ. The germline V and J ends were trimmed by 4 bases and 8 bases, with 15 bases remaining between them. This CDR3 comprises 13 residues. The CDR3 nucleotides read TGCGCCAGCAGCCAAAATATTGGAGGGGGCTACACCTTC. It translates to CASSQNIGGGYTF.

In its sample, this clonotype was seen a few times. The gene calls are TRBV15 and TRBJ2-4; possibly TRBD2 for D (5 bases). This CDR3 has 19 amino acids. V was trimmed by 4 bases and J by 3 bases, leaving 25 bases between them. From germline, CDR1 is LNHNV and CDR2 YYDKDF (reference sequence). As DNA, the CDR3 is TGTGCCACCAGCAAGGACGCGCCATTGCCCGAGGAGGACAAAAACATTCAGTACTTC. Translation: CATSKDAPLPEEDKNIQYF.